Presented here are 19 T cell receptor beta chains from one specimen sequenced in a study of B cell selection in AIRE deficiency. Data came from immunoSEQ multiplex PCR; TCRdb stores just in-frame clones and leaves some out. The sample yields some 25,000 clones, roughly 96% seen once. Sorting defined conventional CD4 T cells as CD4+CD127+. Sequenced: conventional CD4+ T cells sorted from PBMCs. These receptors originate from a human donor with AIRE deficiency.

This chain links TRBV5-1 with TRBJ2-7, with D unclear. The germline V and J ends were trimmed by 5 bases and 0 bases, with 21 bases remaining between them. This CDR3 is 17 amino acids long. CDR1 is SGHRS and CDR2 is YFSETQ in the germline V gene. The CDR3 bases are TGCGCCAGCAGGGGTCTAGTAGAAGTGTGGGGCTCCTACGAGCAGTACTTC. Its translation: CASRGLVEVWGSYEQYF.

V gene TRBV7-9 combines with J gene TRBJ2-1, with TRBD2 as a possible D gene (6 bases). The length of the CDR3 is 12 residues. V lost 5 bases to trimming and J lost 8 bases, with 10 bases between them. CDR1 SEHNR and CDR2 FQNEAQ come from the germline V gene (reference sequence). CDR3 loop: CASSTGVDEQFF. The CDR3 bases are TGTGCCAGCAGCACGGGGGTGGATGAGCAGTTCTTC.

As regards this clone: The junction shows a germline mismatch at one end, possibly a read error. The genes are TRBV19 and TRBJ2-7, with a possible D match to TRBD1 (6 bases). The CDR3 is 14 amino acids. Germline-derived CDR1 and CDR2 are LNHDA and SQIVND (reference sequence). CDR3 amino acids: CASSLEAGAYEQYF. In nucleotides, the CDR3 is TGTGCCAGTAGTCTAGAGGCAGGGGCCTACGAGCAGTACTTC.

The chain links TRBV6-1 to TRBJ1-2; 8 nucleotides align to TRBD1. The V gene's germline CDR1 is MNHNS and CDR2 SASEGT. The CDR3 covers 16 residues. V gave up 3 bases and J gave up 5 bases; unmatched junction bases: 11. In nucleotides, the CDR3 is TGTGCCAGCAGTGATTGGACAGGGAAGGAGGGGTATGGCTACACCTTC. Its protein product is CASSDWTGKEGYGYTF.

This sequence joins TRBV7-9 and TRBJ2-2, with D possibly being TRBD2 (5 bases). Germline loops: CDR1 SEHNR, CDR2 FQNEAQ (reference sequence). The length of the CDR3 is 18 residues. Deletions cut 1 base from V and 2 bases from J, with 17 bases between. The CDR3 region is CASSLVGSGLANTGELFF. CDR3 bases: TGTGCCAGCAGCTTAGTAGGTTCAGGCCTAGCCAACACCGGGGAGCTGTTTTTT.

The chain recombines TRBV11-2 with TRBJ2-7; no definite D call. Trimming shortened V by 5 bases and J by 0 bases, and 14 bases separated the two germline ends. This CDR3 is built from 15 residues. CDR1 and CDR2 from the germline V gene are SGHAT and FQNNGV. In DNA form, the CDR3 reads TGTGCCAGCAGCAAAATCGGGTCTAGCTCCTACGAGCAGTACTTC. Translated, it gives CASSKIGSSSYEQYF.

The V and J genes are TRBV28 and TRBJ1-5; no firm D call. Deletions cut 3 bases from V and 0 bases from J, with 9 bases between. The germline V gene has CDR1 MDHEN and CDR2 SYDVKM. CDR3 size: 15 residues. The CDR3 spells CASSFSTYSNQPQHF. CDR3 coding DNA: TGTGCCAGCAGTTTCTCGACCTATAGCAATCAGCCCCAGCATTTT.

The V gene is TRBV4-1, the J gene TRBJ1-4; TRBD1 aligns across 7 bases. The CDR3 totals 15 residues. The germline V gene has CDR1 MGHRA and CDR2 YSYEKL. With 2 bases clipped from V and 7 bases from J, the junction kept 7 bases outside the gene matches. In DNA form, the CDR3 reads TGCGCCAGCAGCCAACCCGGACAGGTTGGTGAAAAACTGTTTTTT. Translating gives CASSQPGQVGEKLFF.

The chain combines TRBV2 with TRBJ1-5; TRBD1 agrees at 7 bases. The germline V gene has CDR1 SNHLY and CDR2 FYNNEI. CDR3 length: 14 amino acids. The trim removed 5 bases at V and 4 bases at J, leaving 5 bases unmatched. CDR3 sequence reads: CASSRQGGNQPQHF. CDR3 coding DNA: TGTGCCAGCAGTCGACAGGGTGGAAATCAGCCCCAGCATTTT.

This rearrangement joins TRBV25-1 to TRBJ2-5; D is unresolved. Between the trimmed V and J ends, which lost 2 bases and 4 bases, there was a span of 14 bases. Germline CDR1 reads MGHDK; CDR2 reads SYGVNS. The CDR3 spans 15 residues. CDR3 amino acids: CASSETQTGVETQYF. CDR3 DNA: TGTGCCAGCAGTGAAACCCAAACCGGTGTAGAGACCCAGTACTTC.

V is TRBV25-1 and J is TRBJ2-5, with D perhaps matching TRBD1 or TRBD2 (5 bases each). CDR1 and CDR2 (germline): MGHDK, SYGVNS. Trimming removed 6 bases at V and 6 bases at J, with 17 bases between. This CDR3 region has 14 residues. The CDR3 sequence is CASSITGQGQTQYF. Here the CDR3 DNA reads TGTGCCAGCAGCATCACGGGGCAAGGACAGACCCAGTACTTC.

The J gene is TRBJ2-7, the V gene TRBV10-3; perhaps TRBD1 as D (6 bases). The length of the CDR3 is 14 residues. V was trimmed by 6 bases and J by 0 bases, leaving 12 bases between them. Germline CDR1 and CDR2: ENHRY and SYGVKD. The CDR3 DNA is TGTGCCATCAGCTCGGACAGCCGCTCCTACGAGCAGTACTTC. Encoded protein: CAISSDSRSYEQYF.

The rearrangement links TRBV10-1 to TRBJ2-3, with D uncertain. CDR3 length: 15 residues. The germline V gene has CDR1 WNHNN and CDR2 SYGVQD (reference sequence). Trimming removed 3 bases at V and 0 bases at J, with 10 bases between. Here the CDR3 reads CASSEPPRSTDTQYF. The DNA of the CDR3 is TGCGCCAGCAGTGAACCCCCGAGGAGCACAGATACGCAGTATTTT.

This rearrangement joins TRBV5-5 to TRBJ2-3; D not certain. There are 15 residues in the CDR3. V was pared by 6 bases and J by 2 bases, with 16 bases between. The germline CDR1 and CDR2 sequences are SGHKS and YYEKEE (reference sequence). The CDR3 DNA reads TGTGCCAGCACCGTGCTTGTGGGTGACACAGATACGCAGTATTTT. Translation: CASTVLVGDTDTQYF.

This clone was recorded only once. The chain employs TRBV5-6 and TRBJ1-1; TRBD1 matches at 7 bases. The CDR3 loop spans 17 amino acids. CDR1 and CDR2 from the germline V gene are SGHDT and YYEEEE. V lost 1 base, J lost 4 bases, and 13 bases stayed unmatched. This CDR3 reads CASSLRSGTVGSTEAFF. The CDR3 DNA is TGTGCCAGCAGCTTGAGGTCCGGGACAGTAGGGAGCACTGAAGCTTTCTTT.

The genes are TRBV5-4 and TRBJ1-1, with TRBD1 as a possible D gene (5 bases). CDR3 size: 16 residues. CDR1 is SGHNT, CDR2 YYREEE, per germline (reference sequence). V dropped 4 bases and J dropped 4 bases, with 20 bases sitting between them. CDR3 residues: CASSPAGGGRTTEAFF. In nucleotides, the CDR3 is TGTGCCAGCAGCCCGGCGGGGGGAGGAAGAACCACTGAAGCTTTCTTT.

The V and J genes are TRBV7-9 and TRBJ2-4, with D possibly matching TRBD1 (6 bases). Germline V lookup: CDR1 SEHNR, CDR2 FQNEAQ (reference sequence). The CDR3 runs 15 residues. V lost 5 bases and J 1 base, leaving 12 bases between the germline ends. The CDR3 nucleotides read TGTGCCAGCAGCCTCCCAGGGGTGGCCAAAAACATTCAGTACTTC. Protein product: CASSLPGVAKNIQYF.

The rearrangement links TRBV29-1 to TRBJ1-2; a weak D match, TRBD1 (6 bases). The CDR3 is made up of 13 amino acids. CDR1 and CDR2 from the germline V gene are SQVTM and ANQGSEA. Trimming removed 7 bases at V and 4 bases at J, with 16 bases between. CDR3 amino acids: CSAEKTGRYGYTF. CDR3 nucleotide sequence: TGCAGCGCCGAAAAGACAGGACGCTATGGCTACACCTTC.

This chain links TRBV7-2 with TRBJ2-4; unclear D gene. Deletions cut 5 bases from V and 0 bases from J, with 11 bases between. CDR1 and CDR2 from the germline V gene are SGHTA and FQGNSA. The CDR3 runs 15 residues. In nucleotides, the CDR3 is TGTGCCAGCAGCAAGGACGGAGTAGCCAAAAACATTCAGTACTTC. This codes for CASSKDGVAKNIQYF. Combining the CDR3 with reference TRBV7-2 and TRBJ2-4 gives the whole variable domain GAGVSQSPSNKVTEKGKDVELRCDPISGHTALYWYRQSLGQGLEFLIYFQGNSAPDKSGLPSDRFSAERTGGSVSTLTIQRTQQEDSAVYLCASSKDGVAKNIQYFGAGTRLSVL.